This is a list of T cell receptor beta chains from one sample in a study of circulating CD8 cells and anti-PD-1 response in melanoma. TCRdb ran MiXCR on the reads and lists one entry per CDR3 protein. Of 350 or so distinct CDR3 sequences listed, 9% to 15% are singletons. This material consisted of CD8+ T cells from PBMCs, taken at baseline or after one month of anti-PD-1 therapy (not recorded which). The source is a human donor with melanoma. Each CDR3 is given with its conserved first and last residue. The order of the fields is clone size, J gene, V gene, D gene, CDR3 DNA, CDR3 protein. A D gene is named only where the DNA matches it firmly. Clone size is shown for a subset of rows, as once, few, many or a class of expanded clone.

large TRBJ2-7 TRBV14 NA TGTGCCAGCAGCCCGGCCTCTTTCGAGCAGTACTTC CASSPASFEQYF
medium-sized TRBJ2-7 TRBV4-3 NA TGCGCCAGCAGCCAACAACCGAGGGCCTACGAGCAGTACTTC CASSQQPRAYEQYF
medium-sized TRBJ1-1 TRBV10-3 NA TGTGCCATCAGTGAGGATCCCAGCATGAACACTGAAGCTTTCTTT CAISEDPSMNTEAFF
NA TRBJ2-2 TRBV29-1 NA TGCAGCGCCAGGGACGGCACCGGGGAGCTGTTTTTT CSARDGTGELFF
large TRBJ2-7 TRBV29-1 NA TGCAGCGTTGGGGCCAGCCTACAAGGGGGCGAGCAGTACTTC CSVGASLQGGEQYF
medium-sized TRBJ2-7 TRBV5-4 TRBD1 TGTGCCAGCAGCTTCGTGGGGACAGGGGAGGACGAGCAGTACTTC CASSFVGTGEDEQYF
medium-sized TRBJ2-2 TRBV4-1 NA TGCGCCAGCAGCCAAGCTTCAACAGAGAACACCGGGGAGCTGTTTTTT CASSQASTENTGELFF
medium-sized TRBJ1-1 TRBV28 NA TGTGCCAGCAGTTTGGGGGTGAACACTGAAGCTTTCTTT CASSLGVNTEAFF
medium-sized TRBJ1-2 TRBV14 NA TGTGCCAGCAGCCCATCCTGGGACTATGGCTACACCTTC CASSPSWDYGYTF
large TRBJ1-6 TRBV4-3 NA TGCGCCAGCAGCCAAACGAGCTCCTATAATTCACCCCTCCACTTT CASSQTSSYNSPLHF
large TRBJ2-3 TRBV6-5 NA TGTGCCAGCAGTTACTCGAGGTTCAGGGCATTCGATACGCAGTATTTT CASSYSRFRAFDTQYF
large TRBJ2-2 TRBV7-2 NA TGTGCCAGCAGCTTAGTACTAGCCGGCGGGGAGCTGTTTTTT CASSLVLAGGELFF